This T cell receptor beta chain was sequenced in a study of cytomegalovirus exposure and HLA in healthy donors. V lost 1 base and J 6 bases, leaving 10 bases between the germline ends. This CDR3 comprises 14 residues. Germline CDR1 is SGHVS and CDR2 is FQNEAQ. The PCR was carried out with 60 Vbeta primers and 13 Jbeta primers. Produced via immunoSEQ multiplex PCR; TCRdb's table is partial and in-frame only. In the table there are about 200,000 clones, about four fifths of which are singletons. This sequence was found in a boy aged 2 to 10 in good health and CMV-seronegative. This chain connects TRBV7-8 to TRBJ1-5, with a weak D call TRBD1 (5 bases). Sequencing used PBMCs. CDR3 in amino acids: CASSLGGDRQPQHF. The CDR3 DNA sequence: TGTGCCAGCAGCTTAGGGGGGGACCGTCAGCCCCAGCATTTT.